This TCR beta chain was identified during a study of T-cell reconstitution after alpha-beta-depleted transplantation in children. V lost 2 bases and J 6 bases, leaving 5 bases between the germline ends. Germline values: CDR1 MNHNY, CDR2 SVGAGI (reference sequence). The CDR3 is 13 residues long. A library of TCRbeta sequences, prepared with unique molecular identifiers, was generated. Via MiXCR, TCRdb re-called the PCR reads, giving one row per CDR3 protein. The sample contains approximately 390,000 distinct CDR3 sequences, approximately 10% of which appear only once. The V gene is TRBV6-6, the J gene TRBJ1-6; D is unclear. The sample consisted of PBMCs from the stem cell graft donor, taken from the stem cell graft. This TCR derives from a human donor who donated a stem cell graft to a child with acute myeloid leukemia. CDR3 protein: CASSYGANSPLHF. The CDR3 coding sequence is TGTGCCAGCAGTTACGGAGCTAATTCACCCCTCCACTTT.